Below are 8 T cell receptor beta chains sequenced from a single sample in a study of T cell repertoires in cytomegalovirus infection. From the reads, TCRdb called clonotypes with MiXCR, one entry per CDR3 protein. The sample records fewer than 550,000 distinct CDR3 sequences, around 11% being singletons. The sample comprised PBMCs. The source of these receptors is a human donor in good health (CMV status not recorded). Some clones in this sample may be carry-over from other donors' samples.

This clonotype came up many times. This chain uses TRBV15 with TRBJ2-1; the D gene is possibly TRBD1 (6 bases). Trimming stripped 0 bases from V and 14 bases from J, with 14 bases between. This CDR3 has 13 residues. CDR1 is LNHNV, CDR2 YYDKDF, per germline (reference sequence). The CDR3 DNA reads TGTGCCACCAGCAGAGATAGGGGGAGCGTAGAGTTCTTC. Its protein product is CATSRDRGSVEFF.

This clonotype has ten or more counts. This chain links TRBV6-1 with TRBJ2-5; 10 bases agree with TRBD2. The V segment lost 3 bases and the J segment 7 bases; nucleotides outside the gene matches: 8. The CDR3 has 15 residues. CDR1 is MNHNS, CDR2 SASEGT, per germline. The DNA of the CDR3 is TGTGCCAGCAGTGATCCGGGACTAGCGTACGGGACCCAGTACTTC. This gives the protein CASSDPGLAYGTQYF.

A few counts support this clonotype. J is TRBJ2-3 and V is TRBV19, with 12 bases aligning to TRBD2. The CDR3 length is 16 residues. Losses at the gene ends were 6 bases for V and 3 bases for J; bases not matched to a gene: 7. Per germline, CDR1 LNHDA and CDR2 SQIVND (reference sequence). CDR3 nucleotides: TGTGCCAGTAGAACCACCGGGACTAGCGGGACAGATACGCAGTATTTT. This sequence encodes CASRTTGTSGTDTQYF.

Many counts were recorded for this clonotype. The chain couples TRBV12-3 or TRBV12-4 to TRBJ2-2; D unclear. CDR3 size: 13 residues. V dropped 6 bases and J dropped 5 bases, with 10 bases sitting between them. CDR3 in amino acids: CASSLELTGELFF. CDR3 DNA: TGTGCCAGCAGCCTAGAACTTACCGGGGAGCTGTTTTTT.

This clonotype showed up many times. V gene TRBV6-1 combines with J gene TRBJ2-3; the D is unclear. The CDR3 runs 14 residues. V was clipped by 2 bases and J by 5 bases, with 11 bases between them. Germline V gene sequence: CDR1 MNHNS, CDR2 SASEGT. The CDR3 DNA reads TGTGCCAGCAGTGAAAGGGCTGGTGGAGATACGCAGTATTTT. It codes for CASSERAGGDTQYF.

This clonotype was observed at least ten times. This rearrangement joins TRBV6-2 or TRBV6-3 to TRBJ2-2; D might be TRBD2 (6 bases). CDR3 size: 13 residues. Trimming took off 7 bases at V and 5 bases at J, with 11 bases between the two ends. In germline, CDR1 is MNHEY, CDR2 SVGEGT. The DNA of the CDR3 is TGTGCCAGCAACGGGAGAGAGACCGGGGAGCTGTTTTTT. Protein product: CASNGRETGELFF.

This clonotype was seen ten or more times. This chain joins TRBV7-2 and TRBJ1-2, with D possibly being TRBD1 (6 bases). Germline loops: CDR1 SGHTA, CDR2 FQGNSA. The ends were cut back, 3 bases at V and 2 bases at J, with 10 bases in the middle. The CDR3 has 14 amino acids. The CDR3 is CASSFPTGNYGYTF. The CDR3, as DNA: TGTGCCAGCAGCTTCCCTACAGGGAACTATGGCTACACCTTC.

Only a few counts were recorded for this clonotype. V usage is TRBV4-1 and J usage is TRBJ1-2, with a weak D call TRBD1 (5 bases). Deletions cut 4 bases from V and 6 bases from J, with 24 bases between. This CDR3 spans 17 amino acids. The germline V gene has CDR1 MGHRA and CDR2 YSYEKL. The CDR3 reads CASSLAMARREGNGYTF. In nucleotides, the CDR3 is TGCGCCAGCAGCCTTGCAATGGCCCGAAGGGAGGGGAATGGCTACACCTTC.